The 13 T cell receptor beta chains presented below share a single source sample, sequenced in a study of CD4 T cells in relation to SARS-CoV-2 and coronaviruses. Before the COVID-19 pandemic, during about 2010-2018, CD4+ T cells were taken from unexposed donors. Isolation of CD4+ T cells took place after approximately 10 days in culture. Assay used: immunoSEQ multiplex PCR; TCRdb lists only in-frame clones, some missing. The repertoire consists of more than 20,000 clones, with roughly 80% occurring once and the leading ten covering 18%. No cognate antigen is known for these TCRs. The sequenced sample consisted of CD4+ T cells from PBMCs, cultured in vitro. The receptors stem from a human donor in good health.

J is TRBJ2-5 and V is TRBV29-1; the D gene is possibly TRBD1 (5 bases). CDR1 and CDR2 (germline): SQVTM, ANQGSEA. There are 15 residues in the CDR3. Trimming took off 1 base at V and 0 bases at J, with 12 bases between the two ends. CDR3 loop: CSVEGGYGHQETQYF. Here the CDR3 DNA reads TGCAGCGTTGAAGGGGGCTATGGGCACCAAGAGACCCAGTACTTC.

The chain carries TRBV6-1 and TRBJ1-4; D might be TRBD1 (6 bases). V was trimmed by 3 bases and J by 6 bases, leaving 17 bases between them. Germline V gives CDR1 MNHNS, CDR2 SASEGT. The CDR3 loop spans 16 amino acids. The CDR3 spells CASSDRDTGGDEKLFF. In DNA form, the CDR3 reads TGTGCCAGCAGTGACCGGGACACCGGGGGGGATGAAAAACTGTTTTTT.

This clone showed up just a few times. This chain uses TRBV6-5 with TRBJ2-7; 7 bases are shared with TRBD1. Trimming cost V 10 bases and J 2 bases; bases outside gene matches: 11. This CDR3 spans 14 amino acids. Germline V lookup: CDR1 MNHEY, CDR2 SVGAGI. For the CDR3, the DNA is TGTGCCACAACCCAAGACAGGGTCCCCTACGAGCAGTACTTC. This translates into CATTQDRVPYEQYF.

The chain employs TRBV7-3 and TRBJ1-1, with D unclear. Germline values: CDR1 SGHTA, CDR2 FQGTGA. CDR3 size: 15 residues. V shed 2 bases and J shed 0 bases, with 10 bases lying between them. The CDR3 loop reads CASSLYGQMNTEAFF. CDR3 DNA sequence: TGTGCCAGCAGCTTATATGGGCAGATGAACACTGAAGCTTTCTTT.

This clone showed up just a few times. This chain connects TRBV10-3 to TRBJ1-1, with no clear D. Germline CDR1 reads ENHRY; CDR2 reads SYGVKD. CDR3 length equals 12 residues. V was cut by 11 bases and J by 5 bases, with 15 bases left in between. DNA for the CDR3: TGTGCCGTCTCGACAAGAGAAACTGAAGCTTTCTTT. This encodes CAVSTRETEAFF.

The CDR3 spells CASSPSTGPNEKLFF. Written as DNA, the CDR3 is TGTGCCAGCAGCCCCTCGACAGGACCAAATGAAAAACTGTTTTTT. The genes are TRBV14 and TRBJ1-4, with D possibly TRBD1 on 6 matching bases. Trimming pared 4 bases from V and 5 bases from J, leaving 14 bases between. Germline lookup yields CDR1 SGHDN and CDR2 FVKESK. The CDR3 is 15 amino acids.

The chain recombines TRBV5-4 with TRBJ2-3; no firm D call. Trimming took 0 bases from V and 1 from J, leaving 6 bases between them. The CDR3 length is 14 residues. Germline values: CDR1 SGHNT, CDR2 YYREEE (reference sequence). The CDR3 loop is CASSLGVRTDTQYF. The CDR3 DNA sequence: TGTGCCAGCAGCTTGGGGGTCCGCACAGATACGCAGTATTTT.

Here the CDR3 DNA reads TGTGCCAGCTCCTACCAGTCAGGACAAGAGACCCAGTACTTC. Translated: CASSYQSGQETQYF. The rearrangement links TRBV3-1 (or the pseudogene TRBV3-2) to TRBJ2-5; D remains unclear. V lost 8 bases and J 2 bases, leaving 15 bases between the germline ends. CDR1 is LGHDT, CDR2 YNNKEL, per germline (reference sequence). CDR3 length: 14 residues.

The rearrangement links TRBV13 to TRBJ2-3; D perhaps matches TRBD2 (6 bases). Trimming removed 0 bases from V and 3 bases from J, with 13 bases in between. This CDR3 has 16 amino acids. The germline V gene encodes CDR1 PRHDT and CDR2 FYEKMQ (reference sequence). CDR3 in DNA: TGTGCCAGCAGCTTAGGGTGGGGAGGACTGACAGATACGCAGTATTTT. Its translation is CASSLGWGGLTDTQYF. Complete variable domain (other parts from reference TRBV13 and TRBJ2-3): AAGVIQSPRHLIKEKRETATLKCYPIPRHDTVYWYQQGPGQDPQFLISFYEKMQSDKGSIPDRFSAQQFSDYHSELNMSSLELGDSALYFCASSLGWGGLTDTQYFGPGTRLTVL.

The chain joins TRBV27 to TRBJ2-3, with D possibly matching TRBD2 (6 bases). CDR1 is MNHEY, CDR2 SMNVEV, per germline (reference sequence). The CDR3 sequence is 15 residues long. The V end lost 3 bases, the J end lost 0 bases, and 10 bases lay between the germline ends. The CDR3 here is CASSFGRTSTDTQYF. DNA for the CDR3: TGTGCCAGCAGTTTCGGGAGAACTAGCACAGATACGCAGTATTTT.

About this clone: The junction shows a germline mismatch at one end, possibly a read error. The CDR3 reads CASSSSGLGPDF. DNA for the CDR3: TGTGCCAGCAGTTCGTCTGGTTTGGGGCCAGATTTT. The V and J genes are TRBV6-6 and TRBJ2-3; D possibly corresponds to TRBD1 (5 bases). The germline V gene encodes CDR1 MNHNY and CDR2 SVGAGI (reference sequence). The CDR3 length is 12 residues.

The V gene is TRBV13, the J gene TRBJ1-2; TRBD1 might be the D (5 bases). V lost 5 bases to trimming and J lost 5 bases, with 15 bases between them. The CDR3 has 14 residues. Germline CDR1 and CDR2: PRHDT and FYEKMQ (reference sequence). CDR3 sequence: CASSRARQGYGYTF. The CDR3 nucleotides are TGTGCCAGCAGCCGCGCGAGGCAGGGATATGGCTACACCTTC.

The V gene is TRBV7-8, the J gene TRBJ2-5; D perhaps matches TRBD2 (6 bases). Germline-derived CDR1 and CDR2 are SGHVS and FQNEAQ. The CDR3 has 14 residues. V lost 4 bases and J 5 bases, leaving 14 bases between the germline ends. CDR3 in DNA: TGTGCCAGCAGCTCCGGGACTGCTGGGGAGACCCAGTACTTC. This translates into CASSSGTAGETQYF.